What follows are 23 T cell receptor beta chains derived from one specimen sequenced in a study of T cells of healthy individuals. Via MiXCR, TCRdb re-called the 5' RACE reads, giving one row per CDR3 protein. The data contain around 63,000 distinct CDR3 sequences, 15% to 20% of them singletons. The receptors stem from a human donor in good health.

The rearrangement uses TRBV29-1 and TRBJ2-7, with TRBD1 identical over 11 bases. The germline V gene encodes CDR1 SQVTM and CDR2 ANQGSEA. V dropped 3 bases and J dropped 3; count of bases not matched to a gene: 1. CDR3 length: 13 residues. CDR3 in amino acids: CSVEGQGDYEQYF. CDR3 coding DNA: TGCAGCGTTGAGGGACAGGGGGACTACGAGCAGTACTTC.

This clonotype was recorded a few times. The chain combines TRBV9 with TRBJ2-6; D is unresolved. Germline CDR1 SGDLS, CDR2 YYNGEE. Trimming removed 0 bases at V and 0 bases at J, with 13 bases between. The CDR3 runs to 18 residues. The DNA of the CDR3 is TGTGCCAGCAGCGTAGCGGCAGGTCCCGGCTCTGGGGCCAACGTCCTGACTTTC. Translation: CASSVAAGPGSGANVLTF.

The V and J genes are TRBV6-2 or TRBV6-3 and TRBJ2-3; D unresolved. The CDR3 is 13 residues long. Trimming left V 0 bases short and J 2 bases short, with 3 bases between. Germline V CDR1 and CDR2: MNHEY, SVGEGT. Here the CDR3 DNA reads TGTGCCAGCAGTTACTCGTACACAGATACGCAGTATTTT. It translates to CASSYSYTDTQYF.

The chain uses TRBV24-1 and TRBJ2-1; no clear D gene. The CDR3 is made up of 13 amino acids. V shed 11 bases and J shed 2 bases, with 12 bases lying between them. Germline V CDR1 and CDR2: KGHDR, SFDVKD. CDR3 bases: TGTGCCAGCAGACTGAACCCCTACAATGAGCAGTTCTTC. Amino acids: CASRLNPYNEQFF.

This clonotype has just a few counts. In DNA form, the CDR3 reads TGTGCCAGCAGCTCCTCGGGACTGTCCTACGAGCAGTACTTC. Protein sequence: CASSSSGLSYEQYF. This sequence joins TRBV6-2 or TRBV6-3 and TRBJ2-7, with D perhaps TRBD2 (6 bases). Germline CDR1 and CDR2: MNHEY and SVGEGT. Trimming cost V 6 bases and J 1 base, with 13 bases left between them. The CDR3 sequence is 14 residues long.

The sample holds many counts of this clonotype. The chain has TRBV6-5 and TRBJ2-3; 7 nucleotides agree with TRBD1. The CDR3 consists of 15 residues. The V gene end was trimmed by 3 bases and the J gene end by 0 bases; junction bases not matched to a gene: 3. Germline V gene sequence: CDR1 MNHEY, CDR2 SVGAGI. The CDR3 DNA reads as TGTGCCAGCAGTTATGGGACAGCTAGCACAGATACGCAGTATTTT. The encoded protein is CASSYGTASTDTQYF.

This clonotype was seen ten or more times. The genes are TRBV20-1 and TRBJ2-3, with D perhaps matching TRBD1 or TRBD2 (6 bases each). The CDR3 runs 13 residues. Germline V gives CDR1 DFQATT, CDR2 SNEGSKA (reference sequence). Trimming removed 6 bases from V and 7 bases from J, with 17 bases in between. CDR3 region: CSARGGVTYTQYF. CDR3 bases: TGCAGTGCCAGGGGCGGGGTTACATATACGCAGTATTTT.

This clonotype was observed a handful of times. The V gene is TRBV10-3, the J gene TRBJ1-3; no firm D call. The CDR3 is 14 amino acids. Germline CDR1 and CDR2: ENHRY and SYGVKD. Trimming left V 4 bases short and J 4 bases short, with 11 bases between. The CDR3 sequence: CAISGAGSGNTIYF. DNA of the CDR3: TGTGCCATCAGTGGGGCAGGCTCGGGAAACACCATATATTTT.

CDR3 in DNA: TGCGCCAGCAGCTTCGGGACAGCGAATGAAAAACTGTTTTTT. This sequence encodes CASSFGTANEKLFF. The chain employs TRBV5-1 and TRBJ1-4, with TRBD1 matching 7 bases. This CDR3 has 14 residues. V dropped 2 bases and J dropped 5; count of bases not matched to a gene: 3. Germline assignment: CDR1 SGHRS and CDR2 YFSETQ.

The chain carries TRBV25-1 and TRBJ1-5, with D perhaps matching TRBD1 (6 bases). Germline V lookup: CDR1 MGHDK, CDR2 SYGVNS. The CDR3 sequence is 13 residues long. V was cut by 3 bases and J by 10 bases, with 13 bases left in between. This CDR3 reads CASSEADRSPQHF. Written as DNA, the CDR3 is TGTGCCAGCAGTGAGGCCGACAGGTCACCCCAGCATTTT.

The CDR3 DNA reads as TGTGCCAGCAGTACGCACAGGGTGCAGCCCCAGCATTTT. Its translation: CASSTHRVQPQHF. This chain links TRBV12-3 or TRBV12-4 with TRBJ1-5, with D perhaps TRBD1 (6 bases). The CDR3 has 13 amino acids. V was trimmed by 5 bases and J by 7 bases, leaving 12 bases between them.

The CDR3, as DNA: TGCAGTGCTAGCGGGGGGGATTCCTACAATGAGCAGTTCTTC. Amino acids: CSASGGDSYNEQFF. The chain joins TRBV20-1 to TRBJ2-1; 8 bases map to TRBD2. V lost 3 bases and J lost 1; bases outside the gene matches: 2. CDR3 length: 14 amino acids. The germline CDR1 and CDR2 sequences are DFQATT and SNEGSKA (reference sequence).

This clonotype appeared a few times. The V gene is TRBV6-5, the J gene TRBJ2-7, with D possibly TRBD1 on 5 matching bases. The CDR3 length is 12 residues. V was shortened by 6 bases and J by 6 bases, with 12 bases between the two germline ends. Germline lookup yields CDR1 MNHEY and CDR2 SVGAGI. The CDR3 region has the DNA TGTGCCAGCAGCCCCCCTCAGGGCGAGCAGTACTTC. Protein sequence: CASSPPQGEQYF.

This sequence joins TRBV7-3 and TRBJ2-7; TRBD1 aligns across 9 bases. This CDR3 comprises 14 residues. Trimming removed 6 bases from V and 5 bases from J; junction bases left unmatched: 8. Germline V lookup: CDR1 SGHTA, CDR2 FQGTGA. The CDR3 sequence is CASSPGTGTNEQYF. The CDR3 DNA reads as TGTGCCAGCAGTCCAGGGACAGGGACGAACGAGCAGTACTTC.

Only one count was recorded for this clonotype. The chain uses TRBV5-1 and TRBJ2-2, with 8 positions matching TRBD1. Trimming at V came to 0 bases and at J to 2 bases, leaving 3 bases not matched to a gene. Germline V gene lookup returns CDR1 SGHRS and CDR2 YFSETQ. CDR3 length equals 16 residues. The CDR3 DNA follows: TGCGCCAGCAGCTTGGTAGGGACAGGCAACACCGGGGAGCTGTTTTTT. Residues: CASSLVGTGNTGELFF.

The chain recombines TRBV30 with TRBJ2-1; the D is unclear. The CDR3 has 15 residues. V was clipped by 2 bases and J by 0 bases, with 11 bases between them. Germline CDR1 and CDR2: GTSNPN and SVGIG (reference sequence). CDR3 bases: TGTGCCTGGAGTTACGGCGGCGCCTCCTACAATGAGCAGTTCTTC. Protein sequence: CAWSYGGASYNEQFF.

This clonotype was picked up many times. V usage is TRBV30 and J usage is TRBJ1-1; no definite D call. Per the germline V gene, CDR1 is GTSNPN and CDR2 is SVGIG (reference sequence). This CDR3 region has 16 residues. With 0 bases removed from V and 0 bases from J, the gap between germline ends came to 14 bases. The CDR3: CAWSVLTYSMNTEAFF. The CDR3, as DNA: TGTGCCTGGAGTGTACTCACGTACAGCATGAACACTGAAGCTTTCTTT.

This clonotype was found many times. The rearrangement links TRBV4-2 to TRBJ2-2; D gene uncertain. The ends were cut back, 1 base at V and 3 bases at J, with 3 bases in the middle. Germline CDR1 LGHNA, CDR2 YNFKEQ. This CDR3 has 13 residues. The CDR3 protein is CASSQADTGELFF. CDR3 in DNA: TGTGCCAGCAGCCAAGCGGACACCGGGGAGCTGTTTTTT.

The chain links TRBV12-3 or TRBV12-4 to TRBJ1-4; the D gene is possibly TRBD1 (6 bases). CDR3 length equals 12 residues. V lost 6 bases and J 8 bases, leaving 10 bases between the germline ends. DNA of the CDR3: TGTGCCAGCAGCCGACAGGCCGAAAAACTGTTTTTT. It specifies CASSRQAEKLFF.

There are many counts of this clonotype. The junction departs from the called germline gene at one end, perhaps through a read error. The J gene is TRBJ2-3, the V gene TRBV7-7, with D perhaps TRBD2 (6 bases). This CDR3 spans 15 amino acids. Germline lookup yields CDR1 SSHAT and CDR2 FNYEAQ (reference sequence). The CDR3 DNA is TGTGCTAGCAGCCCAGGTGGGGGGATCACAGATACGCAGTATTTT. Translating it yields CASSPGGGITDTQYF.

This clonotype was found once. A read error is possible here, since a much larger clone lies one base away. The rearrangement uses TRBV6-4 and TRBJ2-2, with D possibly matching TRBD2 (5 bases). Germline CDR1 MRHNA, CDR2 SNTAGT. The V end lost 3 bases, the J end lost 3 bases, and 5 bases lay between the germline ends. The CDR3 covers 13 residues. The CDR3 is CASSERDTGELFF. Written as DNA, the CDR3 is TGTGCCAGCAGTGAGCGGGACACCGGGGAGCTGTTTTTT.

This clonotype showed up many times. The chain employs TRBV20-1 and TRBJ2-5, with unresolved D. Germline CDR1 and CDR2: DFQATT and SNEGSKA (reference sequence). The ends were cut back, 1 base at V and 2 bases at J, with 5 bases in the middle. CDR3 length: 12 amino acids. CDR3 loop: CSARVSQETQYF. In DNA form, the CDR3 reads TGCAGTGCTAGAGTATCTCAAGAGACCCAGTACTTC.

This clonotype was seen at least ten times. J is TRBJ2-7 and V is TRBV25-1; 7 bases are shared with TRBD1. The germline gives CDR1 MGHDK, CDR2 SYGVNS. V shed 6 bases and J 5 bases; nucleotides not matched to a gene: 10. This CDR3 region has 14 residues. CDR3 DNA: TGTGCCAGCAGCCTCGGACAGGACTTACACGAGCAGTACTTC. Translated, it gives CASSLGQDLHEQYF.